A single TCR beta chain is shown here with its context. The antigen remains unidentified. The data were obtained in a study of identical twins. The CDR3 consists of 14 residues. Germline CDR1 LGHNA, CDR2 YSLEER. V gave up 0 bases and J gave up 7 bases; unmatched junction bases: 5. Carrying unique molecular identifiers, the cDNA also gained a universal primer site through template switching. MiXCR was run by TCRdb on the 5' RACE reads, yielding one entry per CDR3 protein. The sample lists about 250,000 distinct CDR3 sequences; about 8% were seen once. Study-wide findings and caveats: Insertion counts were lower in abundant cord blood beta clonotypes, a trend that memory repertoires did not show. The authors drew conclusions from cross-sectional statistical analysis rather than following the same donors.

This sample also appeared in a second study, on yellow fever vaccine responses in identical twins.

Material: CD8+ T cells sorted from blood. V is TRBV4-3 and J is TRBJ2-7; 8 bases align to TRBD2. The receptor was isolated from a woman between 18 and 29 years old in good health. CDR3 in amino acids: CASSQDRTSWEQYF. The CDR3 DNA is TGCGCCAGCAGCCAAGACCGGACTAGCTGGGAGCAGTACTTC.